What follows is one T cell receptor (beta chain) and its context. Its matching antigen is unknown. The second PCR ran roughly 6 to 11 cycles with a sample-barcoded 5' primer and J-beta primers. TCRdb passed the 5' RACE reads through MiXCR, listing each CDR3 protein once. The sample has more than 800,000 distinct CDR3 sequences; 35% to 55% are singletons. The V gene lost 0 bases and the J gene lost 5 bases, with 20 bases spanning the gap. Germline lookup yields CDR1 LGHNA and CDR2 YNFKEQ. This CDR3 has 18 residues. This entry comes from a study of blood T cells in healthy people across ages. Findings and caveats of the study: Roughly linear age-related decline in beta diversity appeared, significant by age around 38. Researchers judged that diversity estimates from one million T cells fell short of true values.

The material sequenced was blood. The chain has TRBV4-2 and TRBJ2-4; either TRBD1 or TRBD2 may fit D (5 bases each). The TCR sequence derives from a woman in her fifties or sixties in good health. For the CDR3, the DNA is TGTGCCAGCAGCCAAGAGGGACGAGCGGCCACCCGGGAAAACATTCAGTACTTC. This translates into CASSQEGRAATRENIQYF.